Reported below is one T cell receptor (beta chain). The antigen remains unidentified. Distinct nucleotide sequences in the sample also encode this CDR3. V dropped 0 bases and J dropped 5; count of bases not matched to a gene: 1. The CDR3 is 13 amino acids. CDR1 SGHRS and CDR2 YFSETQ come from the germline V gene. The data belong to a study of T cell responses to AZD1222 COVID-19 vaccine. General observations from the study: The repertoires were collected only after the peak T cell response. The sample set comprised mostly white British donors with more females, and clonal diversity was possibly underestimated. Only five or six AZD1222 recipients were seropositive at baseline. Spike was spanned by vaccine-associated CD4 TCRs, which were dominant at 160-218 and 743-854.

Produced via immunoSEQ multiplex PCR; TCRdb's table is partial and in-frame only. In the table there are roughly 160,000 clones, approximately 90% of which are singletons. The source of this sequence is an adult in good health. The chain couples TRBV5-1 to TRBJ1-2; 7 bases map to TRBD1. Source: peripheral blood, taken on day 0 of MenACWY control vaccination. CDR3 bases: TGCGCCAGCAGCTTGGACAGGGGTTATGGCTACACCTTC. Translating it yields CASSLDRGYGYTF.